The clone carrying this T cell receptor beta chain was seen ten or more times. Antigen specificity is unknown. The sample is drawn from a study of early T cells in non-severe SARS-CoV-2 infection. Study summary: Chains were not paired, and sequencing was done on bulk RNA from unsorted whole blood. The study's findings and limits: Reliance on VDJdb matching favored anti-spike CD8 responses; private and CD4 specificities were missed.

cDNA molecules, individually, were tagged with unique molecular identifiers. TCRdb analysed the 5' RACE reads with MiXCR anew, one entry per CDR3 protein. The sample shows under 35,000 distinct CDR3 sequences, approximately 6.9% of them seen only once. The CDR3 spans 15 residues. V was shortened by 4 bases and J by 5 bases, with 14 bases between the two germline ends. The sample consisted of whole blood. The sequence came from an adult who was a healthcare worker with PCR-confirmed SARS-CoV-2 infection or an uninfected control (not recorded which). This sequence joins TRBV12-3 or TRBV12-4 and TRBJ2-2; D call uncertain. The CDR3 nucleotides are TGTGCCAGCAGTTATGCGTTGGCGGAAACCGGGGAGCTGTTTTTT. Amino acids: CASSYALAETGELFF.